This TCR beta chain was profiled in a study of beta chain features in type 1 diabetes. The overall study: When patients were set against healthy donors, age, gender and cell yields were similar.

V lost 3 bases and J 8 bases, leaving 19 bases between the germline ends. From germline, CDR1 is GTSNPN and CDR2 SVGIG (reference sequence). This CDR3 comprises 14 residues. One heparinised blood draw averaging around 100 mL was given by each donor. Each of the CD4+ naive, central memory, regulatory and stem cell-like memory populations was sorted via CD45RO/CCR7/CD25/CD127/CD95/CD27. Reverse transcribing all isolated RNA meant expressed TCRB transcripts were sequenced. Profiled with immunoSEQ multiplex PCR; TCRdb holds only in-frame clones, not every one. This sample carries around 320,000 clones, approximately 14% of them seen once, and the ten largest clones take under 8.5%. Study-level findings and limits: Researchers report that Type 1 diabetes patients had moderately but significantly shorter TCRB CDR3s across all four CD4+ subsets.

On this clone: Its antigen is not known.

The receptor was derived from a man younger than 45 in good health. Sequencing was performed on central memory CD4+ T cells from blood. The V and J genes are TRBV30 and TRBJ1-2; D uncertain. In DNA, the CDR3 is TGTGCCTGGAGCGCTAACGTGGGCTCCTACGGCTACACCTTC. Amino acid sequence: CAWSANVGSYGYTF.